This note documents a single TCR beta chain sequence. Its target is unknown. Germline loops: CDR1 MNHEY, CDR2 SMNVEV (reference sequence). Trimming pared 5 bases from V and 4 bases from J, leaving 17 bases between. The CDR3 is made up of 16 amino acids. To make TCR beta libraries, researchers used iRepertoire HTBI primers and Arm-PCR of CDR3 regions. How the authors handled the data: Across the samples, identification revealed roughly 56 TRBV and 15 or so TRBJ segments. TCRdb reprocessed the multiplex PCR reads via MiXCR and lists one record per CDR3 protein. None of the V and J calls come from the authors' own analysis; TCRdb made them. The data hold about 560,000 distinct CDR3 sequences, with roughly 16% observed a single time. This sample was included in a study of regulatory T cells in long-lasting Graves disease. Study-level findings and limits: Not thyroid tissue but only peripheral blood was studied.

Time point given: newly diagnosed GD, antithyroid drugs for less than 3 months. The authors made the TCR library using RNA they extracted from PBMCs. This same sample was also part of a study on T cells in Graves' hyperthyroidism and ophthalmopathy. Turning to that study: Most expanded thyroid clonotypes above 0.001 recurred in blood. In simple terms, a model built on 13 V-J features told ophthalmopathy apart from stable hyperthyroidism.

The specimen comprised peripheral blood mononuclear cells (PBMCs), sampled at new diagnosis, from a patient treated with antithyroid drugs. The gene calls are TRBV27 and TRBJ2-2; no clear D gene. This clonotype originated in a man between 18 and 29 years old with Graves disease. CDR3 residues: CASSPGSSRATGELFF. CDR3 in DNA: TGTGCCAGCAGTCCCGGTAGCAGTCGAGCCACCGGGGAGCTGTTTTTT.